This TCR beta chain was obtained from a study of blood T cell repertoires in COVID-19. Study-wide context: Sample material is recorded as cDNA or gDNA derived from T cells, B-cell-depleted T cells, or PBMCs.

The method was immunoSEQ multiplex PCR; TCRdb's version includes in-frame clones alone and lacks a portion of them. In the table there are around 140,000 clones, 76% of which are singletons. The CDR3 length is 17 residues. V was clipped by 1 base and J by 3 bases; unmatched bases: 11. The germline CDR1 and CDR2 sequences are LNHNV and YYDKDF (reference sequence). The clonotype was recovered from a woman older than 75 with active or convalescent COVID-19. What was sequenced was peripheral blood. This chain connects TRBV15 to TRBJ1-1; 7 positions match TRBD1. CDR3 sequence: CATSRVQGLIWDTEAFF. CDR3 DNA sequence: TGTGCCACCAGCAGAGTACAGGGGCTTATTTGGGACACTGAAGCTTTCTTT. Full variable domain (missing parts from reference TRBV15 and TRBJ1-1): DAMVIQNPRYQVTQFGKPVTLSCSQTLNHNVMYWYQQKSSQAPKLLFHYYDKDFNNEADTPDNFQSRRPNTSFCFLDIRSPGLGDTAMYLCATSRVQGLIWDTEAFFGQGTRLTVV.